Listed here is a single T cell receptor beta chain. Germline values: CDR1 MNHEY, CDR2 SVGAGI. The CDR3 consists of 14 residues. V gave up 7 bases and J gave up 4 bases, with 16 bases separating them. This sample is part of a study of blood T cell repertoires in COVID-19. As for the study in general: Spain, Italy and the United States supplied samples that represented acute and convalescent COVID-19. T cells, B-cell-depleted T cells, or PBMCs provided the cDNA or gDNA that served as material.

Authors' processing steps: How many nucleated cells were present was estimated from reference gene primer amplification. Sequenced by immunoSEQ multiplex PCR; TCRdb stores in-frame clones only, minus some. That table gives V, J and clone size, and the DNA gave D and trimming. Of about 62,000 clones in the sample, roughly 90% are singletons; the top ten hold around 3.6%. The clonotype was recovered from a human donor in a cohort sampled during active COVID-19. V and J are TRBV6-5 and TRBJ1-2, with unresolved D. Sequenced: peripheral blood. CDR3 loop: CASNLGSWSYGYTF. The CDR3 DNA follows: TGTGCCAGCAATTTAGGGAGCTGGAGCTATGGCTACACCTTC.